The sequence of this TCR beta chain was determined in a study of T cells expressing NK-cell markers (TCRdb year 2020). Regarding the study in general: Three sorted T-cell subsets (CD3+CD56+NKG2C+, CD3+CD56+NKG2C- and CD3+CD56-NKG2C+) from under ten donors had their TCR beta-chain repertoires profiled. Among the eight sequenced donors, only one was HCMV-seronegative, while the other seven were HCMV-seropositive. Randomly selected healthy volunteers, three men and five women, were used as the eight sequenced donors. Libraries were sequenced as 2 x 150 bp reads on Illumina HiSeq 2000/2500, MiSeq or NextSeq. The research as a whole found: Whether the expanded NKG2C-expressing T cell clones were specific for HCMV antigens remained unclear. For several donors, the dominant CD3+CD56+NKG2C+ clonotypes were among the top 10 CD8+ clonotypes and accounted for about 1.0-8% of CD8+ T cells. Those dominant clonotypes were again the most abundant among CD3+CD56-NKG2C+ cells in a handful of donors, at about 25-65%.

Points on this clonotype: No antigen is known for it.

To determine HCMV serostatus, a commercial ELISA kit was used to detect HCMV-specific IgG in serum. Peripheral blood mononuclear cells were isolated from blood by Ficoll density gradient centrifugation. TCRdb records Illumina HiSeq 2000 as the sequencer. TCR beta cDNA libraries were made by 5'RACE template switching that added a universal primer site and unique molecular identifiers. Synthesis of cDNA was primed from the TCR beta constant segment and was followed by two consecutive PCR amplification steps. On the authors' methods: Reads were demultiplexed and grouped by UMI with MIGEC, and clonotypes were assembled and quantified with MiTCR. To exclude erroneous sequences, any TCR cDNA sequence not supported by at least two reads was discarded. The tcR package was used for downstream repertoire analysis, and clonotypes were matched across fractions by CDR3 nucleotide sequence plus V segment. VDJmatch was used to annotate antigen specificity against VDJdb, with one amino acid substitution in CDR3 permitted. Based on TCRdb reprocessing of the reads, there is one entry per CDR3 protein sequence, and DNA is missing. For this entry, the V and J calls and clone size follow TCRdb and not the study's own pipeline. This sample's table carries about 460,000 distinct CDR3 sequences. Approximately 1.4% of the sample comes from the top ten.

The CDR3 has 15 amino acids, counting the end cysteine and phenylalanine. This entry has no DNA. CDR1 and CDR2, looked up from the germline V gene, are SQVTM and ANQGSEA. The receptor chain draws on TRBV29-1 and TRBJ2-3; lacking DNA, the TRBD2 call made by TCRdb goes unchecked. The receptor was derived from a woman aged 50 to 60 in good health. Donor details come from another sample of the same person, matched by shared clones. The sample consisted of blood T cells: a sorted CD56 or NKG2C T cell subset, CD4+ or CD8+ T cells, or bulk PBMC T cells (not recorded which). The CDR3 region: CSATGTSVSTDTQYF.